This passage covers 20 T cell receptor beta chains from one sample sequenced in a study of post-analysis software for immune sequencing data. Antigens of these TCRs are unknown. The TCR beta cDNA libraries contained unique molecular identifiers. TCRdb used MiXCR to reprocess the PCR reads, holding one entry per CDR3 protein. Of around 400,000 distinct CDR3 sequences in the sample, over 30% were seen once. Notes on the study in general: When patients were compared with controls, roughly five TRBV segments were more frequent, TRBV5-6, TRBV5-1 and TRBV20-1 among them.

The sequenced sample was blood. These receptors were taken from a girl aged 2-9 years with multiple sclerosis.

The V and J genes are TRBV28 and TRBJ2-7; 12 nucleotides match TRBD2. V lost 4 bases to trimming and J lost 0 bases; unmatched junction nucleotides: 10. CDR1 MDHEN and CDR2 SYDVKM come from the germline V gene. The CDR3 runs 18 residues. The CDR3 loop reads CASSSPTSGRPISYEQYF. In nucleotides, the CDR3 is TGTGCCAGCAGTTCGCCCACTAGCGGGAGGCCAATCTCCTACGAGCAGTACTTC.

The rearrangement links TRBV7-9 to TRBJ2-7; 7 positions match TRBD2. The CDR3 runs 17 residues. CDR1 and CDR2 from the germline V gene are SEHNR and FQNEAQ (reference sequence). The V and J ends lost 5 bases and 6 bases, in that order; junction bases with no gene match: 19. CDR3 protein: CASSVQVVGGTAGEQYF. The CDR3 nucleotides read TGTGCCAGCAGCGTTCAGGTTGTGGGAGGGACTGCAGGCGAGCAGTACTTC. Looking up the rest from reference TRBV7-9 and TRBJ2-7 gives the full variable domain: DTGVSQNPRHKITKRGQNVTFRCDPISEHNRLYWYRQTLGQGPEFLTYFQNEAQLEKSRLLSDRFSAERPKGSFSTLEIQRTEQGDSAMYLCASSVQVVGGTAGEQYFGPGTRLTVT.

This clonotype was observed a few times. The chain couples TRBV10-3 to TRBJ2-7, with D perhaps being TRBD1 or TRBD2 (5 bases each). Germline V CDR1 and CDR2: ENHRY, SYGVKD. V dropped 3 bases and J dropped 3 bases, with 12 bases sitting between them. The CDR3 loop spans 14 amino acids. CDR3 sequence (DNA): TGTGCCATCAGTGAATGGGACGGAGGCTACGAGCAGTACTTC. It encodes CAISEWDGGYEQYF.

The sample holds one count of this clonotype. CDR3 loop: CASSLSDRDEQYF. CDR3 bases: TGTGCCAGCAGCTTATCGGACAGGGACGAGCAGTACTTC. This chain uses TRBV5-6 with TRBJ2-7; 8 bases are shared with TRBD1. From germline, CDR1 is SGHDT and CDR2 YYEEEE. Germline trimming cut 2 bases from V and 5 bases from J; bases unmatched to any gene: 3. This CDR3 region has 13 residues.

CDR3 region: CATSDIDRGLYNEQFF. The CDR3 DNA follows: TGTGCCACCAGTGATATCGACAGGGGGCTCTACAATGAGCAGTTCTTC. J is TRBJ2-1 and V is TRBV24-1, with TRBD1 identical over 10 bases. The CDR3 totals 16 residues. V was pared by 3 bases and J by 3 bases, with 4 bases of the junction left unmatched. The germline CDR1 and CDR2 sequences are KGHDR and SFDVKD.

CDR3 sequence: CASSDIQGDLPYGYTF. The CDR3 DNA follows: TGTGCCAGCTCAGACATACAGGGGGACCTCCCCTATGGCTACACCTTC. The V call is TRBV18, the J call TRBJ1-2; 8 bases map to TRBD1. V was clipped by 5 bases and J by 4 bases; unmatched bases: 12. The CDR3 contains 16 residues. Per the germline V gene, CDR1 is KGHSH and CDR2 is LQKENI.

This clonotype was counted a few times. The chain carries TRBV5-1 and TRBJ1-4; 10 nucleotides agree with TRBD1. Germline CDR1 reads SGHRS; CDR2 reads YFSETQ. Trimming at V came to 0 bases and at J to 5 bases, leaving 4 bases not matched to a gene. The CDR3 totals 16 residues. The CDR3 loop is CASSLVGQGLNEKLFF. CDR3 DNA sequence: TGCGCCAGCAGCTTGGTGGGACAGGGGCTCAATGAAAAACTGTTTTTT. Full variable domain (outside the CDR3, taken from reference TRBV5-1 and TRBJ1-4): KAGVTQTPRYLIKTRGQQVTLSCSPISGHRSVSWYQQTPGQGLQFLFEYFSETQRNKGNFPGRFSGRQFSNSRSEMNVSTLELGDSALYLCASSLVGQGLNEKLFFGSGTQLSVL.

As regards this clonotype: A much larger clone sits a single nucleotide away, making a read error possible. The chain links TRBV7-7 to TRBJ2-1; 9 nucleotides match TRBD1. Germline trimming cut 6 bases from V and 6 bases from J; bases unmatched to any gene: 6. The CDR3 is 14 residues long. Germline V gene lookup returns CDR1 SSHAT and CDR2 FNYEAQ (reference sequence). The CDR3 is CASSPGQGCNEQFF. The CDR3 DNA reads as TGTGCCAGCAGTCCGGGACAGGGCTGCAATGAGCAGTTCTTC.

This clonotype is a singleton in its sample. CDR3 coding DNA: TGTGCCAGCAGTTACTCCCGACTAACTAATGAAAAACTGTTTTTT. Translated, it gives CASSYSRLTNEKLFF. The chain is built from TRBV6-5 and TRBJ1-4; no reliable D call. CDR3 size: 15 residues. In germline, CDR1 is MNHEY, CDR2 SVGAGI. V lost 0 bases and J lost 1, with 6 bases in between.

Only one count was recorded for this clonotype. CDR3 residues: CASSQDLAPYNEQFF. CDR3 nucleotides: TGTGCCAGCAGCCAAGATCTAGCACCATACAATGAGCAGTTCTTC. The chain carries TRBV3-1 and TRBJ2-1; D is possibly TRBD2 (5 bases). CDR3 length: 15 residues. Trimming left V 0 bases short and J 4 bases short, with 10 bases between. Per germline, CDR1 LGHDT and CDR2 YNNKEL (reference sequence).

The chain couples TRBV20-1 to TRBJ2-3; a weak D match, TRBD1 (5 bases). CDR3 length: 14 residues. V gave up 0 bases and J gave up 2 bases, with 9 bases separating them. The V gene's germline CDR1 is DFQATT and CDR2 SNEGSKA (reference sequence). Written as DNA, the CDR3 is TGCAGTGCTAGAGAGGGGCTAGTCACAGATACGCAGTATTTT. Translation: CSAREGLVTDTQYF.

A few counts support this clonotype. This sequence joins TRBV6-2 or TRBV6-3 and TRBJ2-7, with TRBD2 matching 7 bases. Per germline, CDR1 MNHEY and CDR2 SVGEGT. Trimming cost V 8 bases and J 0 bases; bases outside gene matches: 13. The CDR3 consists of 16 residues. CDR3 coding DNA: TGTGCCAGCGGATTTTCTAGCGGAATAAGCTCCTACGAGCAGTACTTC. The encoded protein is CASGFSSGISSYEQYF.

The chain combines TRBV27 with TRBJ1-2; D remains ambiguous. Germline CDR1 MNHEY, CDR2 SMNVEV (reference sequence). V was shortened by 1 base and J by 4 bases, with 13 bases between the two germline ends. This CDR3 is 15 amino acids long. This CDR3 reads CASSLLPTPGYGYTF. The CDR3 nucleotides are TGTGCCAGCAGTTTATTACCCACCCCGGGCTATGGCTACACCTTC.

This clonotype was counted between two and nine times. The chain combines TRBV4-1 with TRBJ1-2; no firm D call. Germline V lookup: CDR1 MGHRA, CDR2 YSYEKL. The CDR3 totals 14 residues. The ends were cut back, 1 base at V and 4 bases at J, with 10 bases in the middle. The CDR3 nucleotides read TGCGCCAGCAGCCAAGCTCCCACCCTCTATGGCTACACCTTC. Translation: CASSQAPTLYGYTF.

V is TRBV18 and J is TRBJ1-2; D perhaps matches TRBD1 (6 bases). V lost 3 bases and J lost 2, with 25 bases in between. This CDR3 contains 19 residues. The germline gives CDR1 KGHSH, CDR2 LQKENI. The CDR3 protein is CASSPVSGTPTMDNYGYTF. DNA of the CDR3: TGTGCCAGCTCACCCGTATCCGGGACACCCACTATGGACAACTATGGCTACACCTTC.

This chain connects TRBV6-1 to TRBJ1-5; D might be TRBD1 (6 bases). V gave up 5 bases and J gave up 1 base, with 18 bases separating them. CDR1 and CDR2 (germline): MNHNS, SASEGT. CDR3 length: 17 amino acids. The CDR3 sequence: CASSRRAGAGSNQPQHF. The CDR3 DNA is TGTGCCAGCAGTCGGCGGGCAGGGGCCGGGAGCAATCAGCCCCAGCATTTT.

The CDR3 reads CSAREASGGFSEQYF. The CDR3 region has the DNA TGCAGTGCTAGAGAGGCTAGCGGGGGCTTTTCCGAGCAGTACTTC. The chain couples TRBV20-1 to TRBJ2-5, with 10 bases identical to TRBD2. The DNA end is more similar to TRBJ2-7, so the J call may be wrong. Germline V lookup: CDR1 DFQATT, CDR2 SNEGSKA (reference sequence). CDR3 length: 15 residues.

This clonotype was observed a few times. The V gene is TRBV7-9, the J gene TRBJ2-3; 8 nucleotides line up with TRBD1. The V segment lost 4 bases and the J segment 0 bases; nucleotides outside the gene matches: 6. The germline V gene encodes CDR1 SEHNR and CDR2 FQNEAQ (reference sequence). This CDR3 region has 16 residues. The CDR3 bases are TGTGCCAGCAGCTCGGGACAGGAGACTAGCACAGATACGCAGTATTTT. Its translation: CASSSGQETSTDTQYF.

This clonotype has a handful of counts. This chain uses TRBV21-1 with TRBJ2-3; the table gives TRBD1 as D, unverified against the DNA. TRBV21-1 is annotated as a pseudogene. The length of the CDR3 is 13 residues. The CDR3 here is CARSGTCTDTQYF. CDR3 DNA: TGTGCCCGCTCCGGGACCTGCACAGATACGCAGTATTTT.

This clonotype has more than one count but fewer than ten. This chain connects TRBV7-9 to TRBJ2-1; D possibly corresponds to TRBD1 (5 bases). CDR3 length equals 15 residues. CDR1 is SEHNR and CDR2 is FQNEAQ in the germline V gene (reference sequence). V gave up 1 base and J gave up 3 bases, with 10 bases separating them. Written as DNA, the CDR3 is TGTGCCAGCAGCTTAGGGGGCTACCTCTACAATGAGCAGTTCTTC. Its protein product is CASSLGGYLYNEQFF.